The next 20 T cell receptor beta chains were all read from a single sample in a study of shared clonotypes between healthy human individuals (dated by TCRdb to the early 2020s). The library was obtained by the immunoSEQ multiplex PCR assay. TCRdb obtained this table from immuneACCESS and retained in-frame rearrangements with V and J assigned. These tables miss some clones; where compared with another copy, unresolved V genes account for less than half of the shortfall, and the remainder is unexplained. Counted in this sample were nearly 600,000 clones; about 95% of them appeared once. The ten largest make up 0.09% to 0.13% of the sample. CD8 naive samples were CD45RO-negative cells positively selected for CCR7, giving a CD45RA+CCR7+ population that excluded TemRA cells. The specimen sequenced was naive CD8+ T cells sorted from blood. The intended sense of this specimen's cell subset or site label: CD45RA+CCR7+. These receptors originate from a woman in her 30s in good health.

The chain employs TRBV5-1 and TRBJ2-7, with 13 bases lining up with TRBD2. CDR3 size: 15 residues. With V trimmed by 4 bases and J by 5 bases, 6 bases remained unmatched. CDR1 and CDR2 from the germline V gene are SGHRS and YFSETQ. As DNA, the CDR3 is TGCGCCAGCAGCGTGGGACTAGCGGGAATGGACGAGCAGTACTTC. This encodes CASSVGLAGMDEQYF. The full variable domain, its missing parts supplied by reference TRBV5-1 and TRBJ2-7, is KAGVTQTPRYLIKTRGQQVTLSCSPISGHRSVSWYQQTPGQGLQFLFEYFSETQRNKGNFPGRFSGRQFSNSRSEMNVSTLELGDSALYLCASSVGLAGMDEQYFGPGTRLTVT.

This chain connects TRBV6-6 to TRBJ2-7; D gene ambiguous. The CDR3 covers 12 residues. CDR1 and CDR2 (germline): MNHNY, SVGAGI (reference sequence). The germline V and J ends were trimmed by 0 bases and 7 bases, with 7 bases remaining between them. CDR3 residues: CASSYSNSEQYF. CDR3 bases: TGTGCCAGCAGTTACTCGAATTCGGAGCAGTACTTC.

Comment on this clone: The sample holds other DNA sequences that translate to the same CDR3. The genes are TRBV11-2 and TRBJ2-3; D could derive from TRBD1 or TRBD2 (5 bases each). In germline, CDR1 is SGHAT, CDR2 FQNNGV. This CDR3 has 12 amino acids. The V end lost 5 bases, the J end lost 6 bases, and 9 bases lay between the germline ends. The CDR3 loop reads CASSQGGDTQYF. The CDR3 nucleotides read TGTGCCAGCAGCCAGGGCGGGGATACGCAGTATTTT. The variable domain in full, completed from reference TRBV11-2 and TRBJ2-3, reads EAGVAQSPRYKIIEKRQSVAFWCNPISGHATLYWYQQILGQGPKLLIQFQNNGVVDDSQLPKDRFSAERLKGVDSTLKIQPAKLEDSAVYLCASSQGGDTQYFGPGTRLTVL.

This chain uses TRBV15 with TRBJ1-4; D unclear. CDR3 size: 13 residues. Germline V gives CDR1 LNHNV, CDR2 YYDKDF (reference sequence). Trimming cost V 3 bases and J 8 bases, with 10 bases left between them. CDR3 in amino acids: CATSSRKEEKLFF. The CDR3 region has the DNA TGTGCCACCAGCAGCCGGAAGGAGGAAAAACTGTTTTTT.

On this clone itself: Other nucleotide sequences from this sample produce the same CDR3. The CDR3 loop is CASSTGQGPYEQYF. CDR3 nucleotide sequence: TGTGCCAGCAGTACGGGGCAGGGGCCCTACGAGCAGTACTTC. This rearrangement joins TRBV28 to TRBJ2-7, with a weak D call TRBD1 (6 bases). The CDR3 runs 14 residues. Germline V lookup: CDR1 MDHEN, CDR2 SYDVKM. Trimming stripped 5 bases from V and 2 bases from J, with 13 bases between.

This chain joins TRBV5-1 and TRBJ2-2; a weak D match, TRBD2 (5 bases). CDR3 size: 17 residues. Germline V CDR1 and CDR2: SGHRS, YFSETQ. Trimming left V 4 bases short and J 4 bases short, with 20 bases between. CDR3 DNA: TGCGCCAGCAGCCCATGGGAGCTTAGCGCGGTCACCGGGGAGCTGTTTTTT. Protein sequence: CASSPWELSAVTGELFF.

V and J are TRBV9 and TRBJ1-2; D may be TRBD1 (5 bases). Between the trimmed V and J ends, which lost 2 bases and 3 bases, there was a span of 14 bases. CDR3 length equals 15 residues. Germline CDR1 SGDLS, CDR2 YYNGEE. The CDR3 nucleotides read TGTGCCAGCAGCGTCGGGACCCAGTGGGACTATGGCTACACCTTC. This sequence encodes CASSVGTQWDYGYTF.

The V call is TRBV10-2, the J call TRBJ1-2; D is ambiguous. The germline V and J ends were trimmed by 0 bases and 3 bases, with 2 bases remaining between them. This CDR3 is 12 amino acids long. CDR1 and CDR2 from the germline V gene are WSHSY and SAAADI. The CDR3, as DNA: TGCGCCAGCAGTGAGTCCTACTATGGCTACACCTTC. Its protein product is CASSESYYGYTF.

Notes on this clone: This same CDR3 is encoded by further DNA sequences in the sample. The V call is TRBV5-4, the J call TRBJ2-5; D remains ambiguous. Deletions cut 0 bases from V and 1 base from J, with 4 bases between. Germline V lookup: CDR1 SGHNT, CDR2 YYREEE (reference sequence). The CDR3 runs to 13 residues. The CDR3 sequence is CASSLAAQETQYF. CDR3 nucleotides: TGTGCCAGCAGCTTGGCTGCCCAAGAGACCCAGTACTTC.

This rearrangement joins TRBV7-9 to TRBJ2-2; D possibly corresponds to TRBD1 (6 bases). The CDR3 is made up of 16 amino acids. Germline CDR1 is SEHNR and CDR2 is FQNEAQ (reference sequence). Trimming removed 1 base at V and 0 bases at J, with 9 bases between. CDR3 region: CASSLVYRANTGELFF. For the CDR3, the DNA is TGTGCCAGCAGCTTAGTGTACAGGGCGAACACCGGGGAGCTGTTTTTT.

The chain is built from TRBV28 and TRBJ2-7; no firm D call. V was trimmed by 8 bases and J by 0 bases, leaving 17 bases between them. CDR1 is MDHEN, CDR2 SYDVKM, per germline. The CDR3 has 15 residues. CDR3 bases: TGTGCCAGCGCCTTCCGGGCCCAACTCTCCTACGAGCAGTACTTC. The encoded protein is CASAFRAQLSYEQYF.

The rearrangement uses TRBV6-1 and TRBJ2-5; TRBD1 or TRBD2 may be the D gene (5 bases each). The DNA matches TRBJ2-7 better at its end, which makes the J call doubtful. The CDR3 sequence is 14 residues long. Looked up from germline, CDR1 is MNHNS and CDR2 is SASEGT. CDR3 DNA sequence: TGTGCCAGCACAAACAGGCGAGTGGGGGACGAGCAGTACTTC. It codes for CASTNRRVGDEQYF.

The chain is built from TRBV6-5 and TRBJ1-5, with unresolved D. The V gene's germline CDR1 is MNHEY and CDR2 SVGAGI. This CDR3 region has 13 residues. V lost 4 bases and J lost 6, with 10 bases in between. Here the CDR3 DNA reads TGTGCCAGCAGTTTAGGCTTGACTCAGCCCCAGCATTTT. Amino acids: CASSLGLTQPQHF.

CDR3 loop: CASSQTTALNYEQYF. Here the CDR3 DNA reads TGTGCCAGCAGCCAAACTACAGCGTTAAACTACGAGCAGTACTTC. The chain employs TRBV7-8 and TRBJ2-7, with D hard to call. Germline CDR1 is SGHVS and CDR2 is FQNEAQ. CDR3 length: 15 residues. Trimming shortened V by 5 bases and J by 3 bases, and 17 bases separated the two germline ends.

The CDR3 loop is CASQDGSNQPQHF. For the CDR3, the DNA is TGTGCCAGCCAAGACGGAAGCAATCAGCCCCAGCATTTT. The rearrangement joins TRBV2 to TRBJ1-5; unclear D gene. The germline V gene has CDR1 SNHLY and CDR2 FYNNEI. The V gene lost 8 bases and the J gene lost 1 base, with 9 bases spanning the gap. The CDR3 sequence is 13 residues long.

The rearrangement joins TRBV7-6 to TRBJ2-7, with 11 bases that match TRBD2. The CDR3 has 15 residues. The ends lost 5 bases at V and 5 bases at J; junction bases unmatched: 8. Looked up from germline, CDR1 is SGHVS and CDR2 is FNYEAQ. The CDR3 region is CASSTSSGRAHEQYF. In nucleotides, the CDR3 is TGTGCCAGCAGCACGAGTAGCGGGAGGGCCCACGAGCAGTACTTC.

CDR3 sequence (DNA): TGTGCCAGCAGTGAAGAGCCGGCGCCGCATCACAATGAGCAGTTCTTC. This codes for CASSEEPAPHHNEQFF. The V and J genes are TRBV2 and TRBJ2-1; D is unresolved. CDR3 length: 16 residues. Germline V gene lookup returns CDR1 SNHLY and CDR2 FYNNEI. The V end lost 1 base, the J end lost 5 bases, and 15 bases lay between the germline ends.

V and J are TRBV9 and TRBJ2-1; no clear D. This CDR3 region has 12 residues. Trimming removed 7 bases from V and 2 bases from J, with 7 bases in between. Germline V gene data show CDR1 as SGDLS and CDR2 as YYNGEE. DNA for the CDR3: TGTGCCAGCGGGCGGACCTACAATGAGCAGTTCTTC. It translates to CASGRTYNEQFF.

This clone was recorded once. The chain combines TRBV13 with TRBJ2-2; TRBD2 matches 9 bases. CDR1 PRHDT and CDR2 FYEKMQ come from the germline V gene (reference sequence). The CDR3 extends over 16 amino acids. The ends lost 3 bases at V and 0 bases at J; junction bases unmatched: 2. The CDR3 spells CASSFPSGTNTGELFF. CDR3 coding DNA: TGTGCCAGCAGCTTCCCTAGCGGGACGAACACCGGGGAGCTGTTTTTT. The full variable domain, in which reference TRBV13 and TRBJ2-2 provide the parts outside the CDR3, is AAGVIQSPRHLIKEKRETATLKCYPIPRHDTVYWYQQGPGQDPQFLISFYEKMQSDKGSIPDRFSAQQFSDYHSELNMSSLELGDSALYFCASSFPSGTNTGELFFGEGSRLTVL.

The CDR3 nucleotides read TGTGCCAGCAGCCCCGCCGACAGGGGGCTCGGCTATGGCTACACCTTC. It codes for CASSPADRGLGYGYTF. The chain combines TRBV14 with TRBJ1-2; 10 nucleotides match TRBD1. The length of the CDR3 is 16 residues. Germline V lookup: CDR1 SGHDN, CDR2 FVKESK. The J segment lost 4 bases and the V segment lost 4 bases, leaving 9 bases of the junction unmatched.